This T cell receptor (beta chain) came from a study of cytomegalovirus exposure and HLA in healthy donors. The CDR3 sequence is 13 residues long. The germline V gene encodes CDR1 SGHDT and CDR2 YYEEEE. V lost 4 bases, J lost 9 bases, and 6 bases stayed unmatched. PCR amplification relied on 60 Vbeta primers (plus 13 Jbeta primers). Method: immunoSEQ multiplex PCR; TCRdb's copy keeps in-frame clones and lacks some. Among some 150,000 clones listed, roughly 80% were seen once. Note on this clone: What it binds is unknown.

The study's findings and limits: An apparent linkage of common viral pathogens to several of the most significant clusters emerged in a later analysis. Cytomegalovirus association was listed for 164 TCR beta chains.

Material for sequencing was PBMCs. The receptor's source is a male donor in good health and CMV-seronegative. This chain links TRBV5-6 with TRBJ1-3; TRBD1 agrees at 8 bases. This CDR3 reads CASSGQGSSTIYF. CDR3 DNA: TGTGCCAGCAGCGGACAGGGTTCGAGCACCATATATTTT.